This T cell receptor beta chain was obtained from a study of CD8+CD57+ T cells in acquired aplastic anemia. Study context: Sorted CD4+ plus CD8+ cells gave DNA averaging roughly 3.5 ug.

Using genomic DNA as the template, TCR beta VDJ and CDR3 profiling was carried out. TCRdb reprocessed the reads via MiXCR and lists one record per CDR3 protein. Of 400,000 to 450,000 distinct CDR3 sequences listed, around 72% were seen once; the top ten hold 4%. This clonotype originated in a human donor in good health, serving as a control. The sequenced material came from sorted CD4+, CD8+, or CD8+CD57+ T cells (not recorded which) from PBMCs.

The CDR3 region is CATSKGQGLNTEAFF. The CDR3 nucleotides are TGTGCCACCAGCAAAGGACAGGGTTTGAACACTGAAGCTTTCTTT. The V call is TRBV15, the J call TRBJ1-1; 8 bases align to TRBD1. This CDR3 has 15 amino acids. J was trimmed by 0 bases and V by 4 bases; bases with no gene match: 4. CDR1 and CDR2 (germline): LNHNV, YYDKDF (reference sequence).